The TCR beta chain under discussion was sequenced for a study of CD8 T cells in ankylosing spondylitis. Study conclusions and caveats: Disease-associated clones were reportedly significantly overrepresented in matched ankylosing spondylitis synovial fluid. Clones linked with disease were CD8+ and fairly uncommon in the peripheral blood. Seemingly distinctive of ankylosing spondylitis blood was a TCR beta motif formed by eight highly homologous variants.

Note on this clonotype: Its antigen is still unknown.

Germline CDR1 is SGHRS and CDR2 is YFSETQ. This CDR3 contains 16 residues. The V and J ends lost 0 bases and 6 bases, in that order; junction bases with no gene match: 7. Libraries of TCR beta came from quantitative 5'-RACE with molecular barcodes. TCRdb re-analysed the 5' RACE reads in MiXCR, keeping a single row per CDR3 protein. This sample has 250,000 to 350,000 distinct CDR3 sequences, with around 20% found just once. The specimen sequenced was blood, either unsorted or a sorted T cell fraction (not recorded which). The source of this sequence is a female donor with ankylosing spondylitis or in good health (not recorded which). The V gene is TRBV5-1, the J gene TRBJ2-1; 9 nucleotides line up with TRBD2. The CDR3 sequence is CASSLAGAGGVNEQFF. The DNA for the CDR3 is TGCGCCAGCAGCTTGGCCGGAGCGGGAGGAGTCAATGAGCAGTTCTTC. The entire variable domain, with the rest obtained from reference TRBV5-1 and TRBJ2-1, is as follows: KAGVTQTPRYLIKTRGQQVTLSCSPISGHRSVSWYQQTPGQGLQFLFEYFSETQRNKGNFPGRFSGRQFSNSRSEMNVSTLELGDSALYLCASSLAGAGGVNEQFFGPGTRLTVL.